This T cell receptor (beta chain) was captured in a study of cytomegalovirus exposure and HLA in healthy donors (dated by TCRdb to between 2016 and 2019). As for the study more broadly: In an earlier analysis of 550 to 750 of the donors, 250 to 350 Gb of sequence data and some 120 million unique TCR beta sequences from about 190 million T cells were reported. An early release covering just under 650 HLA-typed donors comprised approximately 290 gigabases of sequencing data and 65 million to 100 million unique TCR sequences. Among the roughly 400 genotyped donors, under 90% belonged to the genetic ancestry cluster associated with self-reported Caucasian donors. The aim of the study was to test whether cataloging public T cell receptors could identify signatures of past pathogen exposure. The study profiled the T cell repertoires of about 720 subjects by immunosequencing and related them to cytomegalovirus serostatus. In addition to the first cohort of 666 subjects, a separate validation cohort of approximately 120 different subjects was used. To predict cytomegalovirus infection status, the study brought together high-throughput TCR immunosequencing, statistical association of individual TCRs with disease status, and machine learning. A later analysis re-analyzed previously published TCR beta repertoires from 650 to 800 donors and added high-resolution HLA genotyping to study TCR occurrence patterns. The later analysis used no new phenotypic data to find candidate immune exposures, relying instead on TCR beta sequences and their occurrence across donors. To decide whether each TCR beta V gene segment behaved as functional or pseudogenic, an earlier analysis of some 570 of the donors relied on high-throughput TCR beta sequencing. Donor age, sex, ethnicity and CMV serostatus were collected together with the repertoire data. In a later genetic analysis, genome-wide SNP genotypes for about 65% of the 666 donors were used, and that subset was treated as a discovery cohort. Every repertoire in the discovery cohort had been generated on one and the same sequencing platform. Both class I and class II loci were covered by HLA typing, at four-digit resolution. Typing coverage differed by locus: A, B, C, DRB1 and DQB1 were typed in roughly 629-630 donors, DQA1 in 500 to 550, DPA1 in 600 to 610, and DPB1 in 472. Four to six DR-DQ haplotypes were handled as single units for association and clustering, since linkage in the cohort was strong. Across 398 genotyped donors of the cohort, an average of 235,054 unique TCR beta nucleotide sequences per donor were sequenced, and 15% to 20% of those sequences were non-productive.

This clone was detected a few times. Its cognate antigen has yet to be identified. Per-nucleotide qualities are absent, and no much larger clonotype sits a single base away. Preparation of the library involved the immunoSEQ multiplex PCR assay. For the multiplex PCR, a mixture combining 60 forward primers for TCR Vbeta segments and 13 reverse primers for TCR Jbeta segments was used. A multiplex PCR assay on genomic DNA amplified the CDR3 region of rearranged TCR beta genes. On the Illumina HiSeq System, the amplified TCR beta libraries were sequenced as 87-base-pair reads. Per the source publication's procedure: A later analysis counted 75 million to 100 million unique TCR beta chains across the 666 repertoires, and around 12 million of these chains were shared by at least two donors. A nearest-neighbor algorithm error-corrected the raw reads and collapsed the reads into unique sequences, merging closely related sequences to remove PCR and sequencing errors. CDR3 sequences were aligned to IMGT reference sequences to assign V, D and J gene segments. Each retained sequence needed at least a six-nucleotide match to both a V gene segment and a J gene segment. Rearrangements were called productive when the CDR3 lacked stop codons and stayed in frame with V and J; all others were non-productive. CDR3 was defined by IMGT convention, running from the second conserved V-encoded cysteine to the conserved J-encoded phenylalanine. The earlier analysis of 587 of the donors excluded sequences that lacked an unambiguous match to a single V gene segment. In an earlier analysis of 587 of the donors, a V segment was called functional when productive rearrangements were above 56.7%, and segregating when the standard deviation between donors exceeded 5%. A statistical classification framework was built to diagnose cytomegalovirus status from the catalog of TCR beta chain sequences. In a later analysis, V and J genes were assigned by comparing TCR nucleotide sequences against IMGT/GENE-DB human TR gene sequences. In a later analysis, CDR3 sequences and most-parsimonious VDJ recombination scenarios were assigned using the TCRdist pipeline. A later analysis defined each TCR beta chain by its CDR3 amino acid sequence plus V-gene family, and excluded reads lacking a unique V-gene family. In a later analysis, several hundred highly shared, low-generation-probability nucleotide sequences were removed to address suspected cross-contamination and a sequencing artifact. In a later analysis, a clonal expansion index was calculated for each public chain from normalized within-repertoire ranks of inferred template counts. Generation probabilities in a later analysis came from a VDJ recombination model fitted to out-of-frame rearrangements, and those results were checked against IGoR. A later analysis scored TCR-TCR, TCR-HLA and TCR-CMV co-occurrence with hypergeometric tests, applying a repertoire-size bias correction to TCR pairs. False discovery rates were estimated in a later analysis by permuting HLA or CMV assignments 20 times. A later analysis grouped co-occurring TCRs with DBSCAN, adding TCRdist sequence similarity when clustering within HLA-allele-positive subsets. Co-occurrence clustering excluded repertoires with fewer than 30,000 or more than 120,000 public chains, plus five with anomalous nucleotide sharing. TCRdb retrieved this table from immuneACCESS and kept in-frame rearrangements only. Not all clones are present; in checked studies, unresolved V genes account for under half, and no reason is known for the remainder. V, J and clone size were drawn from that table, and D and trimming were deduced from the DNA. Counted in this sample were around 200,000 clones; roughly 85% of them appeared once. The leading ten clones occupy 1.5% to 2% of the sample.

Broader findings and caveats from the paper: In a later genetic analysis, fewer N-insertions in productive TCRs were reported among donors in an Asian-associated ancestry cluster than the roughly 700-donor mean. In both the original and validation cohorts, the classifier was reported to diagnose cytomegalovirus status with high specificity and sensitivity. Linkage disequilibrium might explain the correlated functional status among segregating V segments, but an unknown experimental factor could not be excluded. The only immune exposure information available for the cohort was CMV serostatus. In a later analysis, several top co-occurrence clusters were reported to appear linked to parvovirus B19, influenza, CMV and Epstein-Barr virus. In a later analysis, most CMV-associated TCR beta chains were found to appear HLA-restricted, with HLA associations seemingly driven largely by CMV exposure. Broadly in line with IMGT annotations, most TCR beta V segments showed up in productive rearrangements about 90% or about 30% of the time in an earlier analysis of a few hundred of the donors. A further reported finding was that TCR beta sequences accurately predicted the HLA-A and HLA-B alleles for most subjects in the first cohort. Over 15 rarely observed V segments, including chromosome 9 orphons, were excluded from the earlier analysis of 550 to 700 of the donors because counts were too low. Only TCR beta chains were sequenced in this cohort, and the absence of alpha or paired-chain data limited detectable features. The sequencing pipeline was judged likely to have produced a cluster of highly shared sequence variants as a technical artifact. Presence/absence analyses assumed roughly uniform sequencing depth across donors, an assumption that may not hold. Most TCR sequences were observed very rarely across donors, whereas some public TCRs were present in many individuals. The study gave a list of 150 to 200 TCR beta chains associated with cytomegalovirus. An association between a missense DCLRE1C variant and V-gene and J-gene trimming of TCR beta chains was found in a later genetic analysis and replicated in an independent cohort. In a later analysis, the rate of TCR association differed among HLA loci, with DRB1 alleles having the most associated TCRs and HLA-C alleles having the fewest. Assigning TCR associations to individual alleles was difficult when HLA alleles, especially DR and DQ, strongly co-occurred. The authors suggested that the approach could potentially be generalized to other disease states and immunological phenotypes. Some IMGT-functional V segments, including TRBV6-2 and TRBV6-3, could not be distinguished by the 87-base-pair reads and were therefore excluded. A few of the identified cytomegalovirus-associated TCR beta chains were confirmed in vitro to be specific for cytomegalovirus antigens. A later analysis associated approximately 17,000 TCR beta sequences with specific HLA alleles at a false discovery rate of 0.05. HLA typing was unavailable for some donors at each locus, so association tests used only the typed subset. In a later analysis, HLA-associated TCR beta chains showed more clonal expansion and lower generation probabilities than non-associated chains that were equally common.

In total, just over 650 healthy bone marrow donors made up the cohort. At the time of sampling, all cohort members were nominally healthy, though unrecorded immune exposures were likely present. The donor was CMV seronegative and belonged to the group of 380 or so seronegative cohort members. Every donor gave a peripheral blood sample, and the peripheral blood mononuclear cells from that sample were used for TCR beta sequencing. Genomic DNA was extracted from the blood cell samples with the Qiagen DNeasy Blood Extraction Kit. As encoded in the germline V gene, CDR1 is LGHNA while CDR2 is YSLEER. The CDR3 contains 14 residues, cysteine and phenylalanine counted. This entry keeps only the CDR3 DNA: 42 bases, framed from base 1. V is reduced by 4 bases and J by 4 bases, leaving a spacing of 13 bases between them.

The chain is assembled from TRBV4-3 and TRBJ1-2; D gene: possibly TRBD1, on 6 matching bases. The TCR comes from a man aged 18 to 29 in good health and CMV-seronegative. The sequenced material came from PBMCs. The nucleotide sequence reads TGCGCCAGCAGCCGAACCCGGGACACCTATGGCTACACCTTC. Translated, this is CASSRTRDTYGYTF.